The next 13 T cell receptor beta chains were all read from a single sample in a study of cytomegalovirus exposure and HLA in healthy donors. The PCR was carried out with 60 Vbeta primers and 13 Jbeta primers. The method was immunoSEQ multiplex PCR; TCRdb's version includes in-frame clones alone and lacks a portion of them. The sample contains about 150,000 clones, around two thirds of which appear only once. The sequenced material came from PBMCs. The receptors originated from a woman aged 18-30 years in good health and CMV-seronegative.

This clone was recorded once. The chain uses TRBV7-3 and TRBJ2-1; 8 bases agree with TRBD1. Losses at the gene ends were 2 bases for V and 8 bases for J; bases not matched to a gene: 8. This CDR3 spans 15 amino acids. Germline CDR1 SGHTA, CDR2 FQGTGA. The CDR3 here is CASSLQGAGIHEQFF. The CDR3 DNA is TGTGCCAGCAGCTTACAGGGGGCGGGTATTCATGAGCAGTTCTTC.

The rearrangement joins TRBV27 to TRBJ2-3; 7 bases are a match to TRBD1. V trimming: 4 bases; J trimming: 2 bases; junction bases outside the gene matches: 3. The CDR3 totals 14 residues. Germline assignment: CDR1 MNHEY and CDR2 SMNVEV (reference sequence). CDR3 in amino acids: CASSSGQFTDTQYF. The DNA of the CDR3 is TGTGCCAGCAGTTCGGGACAGTTCACAGATACGCAGTATTTT.

This clone appeared once. V is TRBV5-1 and J is TRBJ2-5; 8 bases align to TRBD1. The CDR3 length is 16 residues. Germline V gene data show CDR1 as SGHRS and CDR2 as YFSETQ. V trimming: 0 bases; J trimming: 2 bases; junction bases outside the gene matches: 6. In nucleotides, the CDR3 is TGCGCCAGCAGCTTGGGCGCCGGGGACAGGCAAGAGACCCAGTACTTC. Translated, it gives CASSLGAGDRQETQYF.

The chain combines TRBV28 with TRBJ2-7, with 9 bases matching TRBD1. CDR3 size: 13 residues. Trimming removed 6 bases from V and 5 bases from J; junction bases left unmatched: 5. Germline CDR1 reads MDHEN; CDR2 reads SYDVKM. CDR3 in amino acids: CASSSGQGNEQYF. The CDR3 nucleotides are TGTGCCAGCAGCTCGGGACAGGGTAACGAGCAGTACTTC.

Of note for this clone: The junction differs from germline at one of its ends, possibly a read error. The chain is built from TRBV9 and TRBJ2-6; a possible D gene is TRBD1 (5 bases). The CDR3 runs to 17 residues. Germline V gene lookup returns CDR1 SGDLS and CDR2 YYNGEE. The CDR3: CASSPRVFLSGANGLTF. As DNA, the CDR3 is TGTGCCAGCAGCCCCAGGGTATTTCTCTCTGGGGCCAACGGCCTGACTTTC. Drawing the rest from reference TRBV9 and TRBJ2-6, the complete variable domain is DSGVTQTPKHLITATGQRVTLRCSPRSGDLSVYWYQQSLDQGLQFLIQYYNGEERAKGNILERFSAQQFPDLHSELNLSSLELGDSALYFCASSPRVFLSGANGLTFGAGSRLTVL.

The CDR3: CASSPEVGSGNTIYF. CDR3 coding DNA: TGTGCCAGCTCACCAGAGGTAGGCTCTGGAAACACCATATATTTT. V usage is TRBV18 and J usage is TRBJ1-3; no reliable D call. The V end was cut by 2 bases, the J end by 0 bases, with 8 bases between. Germline V gene sequence: CDR1 KGHSH, CDR2 LQKENI. There are 15 residues in the CDR3.

The sample holds a few counts of this clone. This sequence joins TRBV4-1 and TRBJ2-3, with 7 bases fitting TRBD1. CDR1 is MGHRA, CDR2 YSYEKL, per germline. The trim removed 1 base at V and 0 bases at J, leaving 10 bases unmatched. The CDR3 sequence is 18 residues long. For the CDR3, the DNA is TGCGCCAGCAGCCAAGTAGCGCGACAGGGCGGGAGCACAGATACGCAGTATTTT. Translated: CASSQVARQGGSTDTQYF.

V usage is TRBV20-1 and J usage is TRBJ2-3; D not resolved. Trimming left V 0 bases short and J 10 bases short, with 8 bases between. Germline CDR1 and CDR2: DFQATT and SNEGSKA (reference sequence). The CDR3 loop spans 11 amino acids. CDR3 DNA: TGCAGTGCTAGAGACCCCCGCGCGCAGTATTTT. Translated: CSARDPRAQYF.

In DNA form, the CDR3 reads TGTGCCAGCAGTTTAGGGACAGGGAATGAAAAACTGTTTTTT. It encodes CASSLGTGNEKLFF. This chain joins TRBV28 and TRBJ1-4; 9 bases agree with TRBD1. This CDR3 is 14 amino acids long. Looked up from germline, CDR1 is MDHEN and CDR2 is SYDVKM. Unmatched junction bases numbered 0, after V lost 2 bases and J lost 5 bases.

This chain links TRBV7-2 with TRBJ2-5; a weak D match, TRBD2 (6 bases). V dropped 5 bases and J dropped 7 bases, with 17 bases sitting between them. The germline gives CDR1 SGHTA, CDR2 FQGNSA. The CDR3 has 14 residues. The CDR3 nucleotides are TGTGCCAGCAGCCGGCGGGGACTTACGGGGACCCAGTACTTC. Its translation is CASSRRGLTGTQYF.

The CDR3, as DNA: TGCGCCAGCAGCCAAGGGCCTAGTCGGCGGGAGGGCCCATGGTACACCGGGGAGCTGTTTTTT. This codes for CASSQGPSRREGPWYTGELFF. V and J are TRBV4-1 and TRBJ2-2, with TRBD2 identical over 9 bases. Germline CDR1 reads MGHRA; CDR2 reads YSYEKL. There are 21 residues in the CDR3. The V segment lost 1 base and the J segment 3 bases; nucleotides outside the gene matches: 18.

The chain has TRBV5-1 and TRBJ1-2, with 11 bases identical to TRBD1. The germline V gene has CDR1 SGHRS and CDR2 YFSETQ. There are 14 residues in the CDR3. Unmatched junction bases numbered 6, after V lost 4 bases and J lost 7 bases. CDR3 bases: TGCGCCAGCAGCGCCACCGGGACAGGGGGTGGCTACACCTTC. This codes for CASSATGTGGGYTF.

V usage is TRBV10-3 and J usage is TRBJ2-7; 11 bases align to TRBD2. The CDR3 is 15 residues long. Looked up from germline, CDR1 is ENHRY and CDR2 is SYGVKD. The ends lost 7 bases at V and 1 base at J; junction bases unmatched: 6. CDR3 nucleotide sequence: TGTGCCATCAAGTTACTAGCGGGGGATTCCTACGAGCAGTACTTC. Translated: CAIKLLAGDSYEQYF.